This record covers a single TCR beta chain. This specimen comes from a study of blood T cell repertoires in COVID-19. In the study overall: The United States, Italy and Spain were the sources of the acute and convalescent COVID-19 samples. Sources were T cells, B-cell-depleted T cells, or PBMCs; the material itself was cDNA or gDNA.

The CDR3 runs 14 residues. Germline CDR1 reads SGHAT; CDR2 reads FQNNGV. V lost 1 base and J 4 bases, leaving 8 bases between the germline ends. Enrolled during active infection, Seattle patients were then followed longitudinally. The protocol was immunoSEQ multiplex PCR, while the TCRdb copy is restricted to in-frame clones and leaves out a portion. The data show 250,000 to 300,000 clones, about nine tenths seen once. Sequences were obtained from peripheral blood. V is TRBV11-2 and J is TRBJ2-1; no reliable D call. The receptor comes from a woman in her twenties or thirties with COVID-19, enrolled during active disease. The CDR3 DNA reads TGTGCCAGCAGCTTAGGGGCAGGTTACAATGAGCAGTTCTTC. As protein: CASSLGAGYNEQFF. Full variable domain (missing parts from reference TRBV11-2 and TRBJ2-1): EAGVAQSPRYKIIEKRQSVAFWCNPISGHATLYWYQQILGQGPKLLIQFQNNGVVDDSQLPKDRFSAERLKGVDSTLKIQPAKLEDSAVYLCASSLGAGYNEQFFGPGTRLTVL.